This T cell receptor beta chain came from a study of blood T cell repertoires in COVID-19. Turning to the study itself: The study drew acute and convalescent COVID-19 samples from the United States, Italy and Spain.

Germline V gene lookup returns CDR1 MNHEY and CDR2 SVGAGI. CDR3 length equals 14 residues. V shed 6 bases, J shed 0 bases, and the junction held 2 bases outside the gene matches. Per the original data handling: It was from reference gene primer amplification that nucleated cell counts were estimated. Data came from immunoSEQ multiplex PCR; TCRdb stores just in-frame clones and leaves some out. That table gives V, J and clone size, and the DNA gave D and trimming. The sample yields 90,000 to 140,000 clones, 85% seen once. This TCR derives from a man in his fifties or sixties with acute or convalescent COVID-19. This chain links TRBV6-5 with TRBJ1-5; TRBD1 agrees at 7 bases. Material: peripheral blood. This CDR3 reads CASRGQFSNQPQHF. The CDR3 bases are TGTGCCAGCAGGGGACAGTTTAGCAATCAGCCCCAGCATTTT.